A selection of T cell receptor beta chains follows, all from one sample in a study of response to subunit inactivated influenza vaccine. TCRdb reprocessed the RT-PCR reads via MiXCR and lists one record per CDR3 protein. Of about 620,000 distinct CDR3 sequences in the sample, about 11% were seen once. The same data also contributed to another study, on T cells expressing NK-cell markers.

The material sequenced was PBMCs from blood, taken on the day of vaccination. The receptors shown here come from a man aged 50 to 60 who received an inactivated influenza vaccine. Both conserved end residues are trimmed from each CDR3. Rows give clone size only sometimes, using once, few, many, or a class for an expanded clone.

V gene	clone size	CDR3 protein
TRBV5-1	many	ASGQGRAGVGYNEQF
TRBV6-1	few	ASSEAGAMGSYEQY
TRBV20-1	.	SARPLTLVTDTQY
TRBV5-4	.	ASSSLTRTSGLFGEQF
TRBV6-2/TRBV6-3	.	ASSYRTIEPPGQGPDTQY
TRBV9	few	ASSPQTGYTEAF
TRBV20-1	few	SARPGGTSPRLGEQF
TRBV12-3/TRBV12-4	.	ASTRQGFNQPQH
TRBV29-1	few	SVGGTPGTDTQY
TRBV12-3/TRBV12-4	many	ASSFFRANWNRNQPQH
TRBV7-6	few	ASSLLGTGVQETQY
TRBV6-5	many	ASSYRTSGYTDTQY
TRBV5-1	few	ASSLFERNSPLH
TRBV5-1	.	ASSSHGAGGNEQF
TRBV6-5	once	ASSYGLGRAFLDTQY
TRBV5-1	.	ASSLVAANYGYT
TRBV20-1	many	SARGPGTGGYEQY
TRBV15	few	ATSRDPLAGTYEQY
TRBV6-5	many	ASSSGQTEAF
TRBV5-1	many	ASSLEGGMRTGYNEQF
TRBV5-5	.	ASSLVLIGVFVDNEQF
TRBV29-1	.	SVEVGTGGAFPRYT